These 9 T cell receptor beta chains came from one sample sequenced in a study of beta chain features in type 1 diabetes. Expressed TCRB transcripts were sequenced because the entire RNA isolate underwent reverse transcription. Clones were read by immunoSEQ multiplex PCR, and TCRdb kept only the in-frame ones, dropping some. The sample has 390,000 or so clones; 14% are singletons. The sample comprised naive CD4+ T cells from blood. The receptor source for this set is a man younger than 40 in good health.

This chain links TRBV7-9 with TRBJ1-5; D not resolved. The V end lost 0 bases, the J end lost 4 bases, and 1 base lay between the germline ends. Germline V gives CDR1 SEHNR, CDR2 FQNEAQ (reference sequence). CDR3 length: 12 amino acids. The CDR3 spells CASSLANQPQHF. For the CDR3, the DNA is TGTGCCAGCAGCTTAGCTAATCAGCCCCAGCATTTT.

A few counts support this clone. The genes are TRBV9 and TRBJ2-1, with 8 bases fitting TRBD1. The CDR3 contains 16 residues. The ends lost 1 base at V and 2 bases at J; junction bases unmatched: 5. Germline V gene data show CDR1 as SGDLS and CDR2 as YYNGEE. The CDR3 bases are TGTGCCAGCAGCGTAAATTCAGGGGGCGCCTACAATGAGCAGTTCTTC. It yields the protein CASSVNSGGAYNEQFF.

The rearrangement links TRBV6-5 to TRBJ2-1; perhaps TRBD1 as D (5 bases). Germline assignment: CDR1 MNHEY and CDR2 SVGAGI. V was trimmed by 2 bases and J by 4 bases, leaving 9 bases between them. The CDR3 runs 14 residues. CDR3 in amino acids: CASSYGAKYNEQFF. The CDR3 nucleotides are TGTGCCAGCAGTTACGGGGCAAAGTACAATGAGCAGTTCTTC.

This clone was seen a handful of times. The gene calls are TRBV6-5 and TRBJ2-2; no clear D. The V gene lost 5 bases and the J gene lost 7 bases, with 8 bases spanning the gap. Germline-derived CDR1 and CDR2 are MNHEY and SVGAGI. CDR3 size: 12 residues. The CDR3 DNA reads as TGTGCCAGCAGTCCCACGGGCGGGGAGCTGTTTTTT. It codes for CASSPTGGELFF.

There are a few counts of this clone. J is TRBJ2-3 and V is TRBV5-1; 10 bases map to TRBD1. V was pared by 4 bases and J by 5 bases, with 4 bases of the junction left unmatched. Germline CDR1 reads SGHRS; CDR2 reads YFSETQ. The CDR3 contains 14 residues. In DNA form, the CDR3 reads TGCGCCAGCAGCCGAGGGACAGGGGAAGATACGCAGTATTTT. Protein: CASSRGTGEDTQYF.

The chain uses TRBV20-1 and TRBJ2-1, with D unclear. Germline CDR1 and CDR2: DFQATT and SNEGSKA (reference sequence). Trimming removed 8 bases from V and 10 bases from J, with 15 bases in between. There are 11 residues in the CDR3. CDR3 nucleotide sequence: TGCAGTCCAAAGAGGCCCGACGAGCAGTTCTTC. This encodes CSPKRPDEQFF.

This clone came up a few times. The chain links TRBV7-9 to TRBJ2-2; TRBD2 might be the D (6 bases). The CDR3 is 18 residues long. The ends were cut back, 5 bases at V and 0 bases at J, with 19 bases in the middle. Germline V gene lookup returns CDR1 SEHNR and CDR2 FQNEAQ (reference sequence). The CDR3: CASSPGKGLPTNTGELFF. In DNA form, the CDR3 reads TGTGCCAGCAGCCCGGGGAAAGGACTACCGACGAACACCGGGGAGCTGTTTTTT.

This clone was counted only a few times. The chain employs TRBV9 and TRBJ2-1, with TRBD2 as a possible D gene (6 bases). Per the germline V gene, CDR1 is SGDLS and CDR2 is YYNGEE. V was shortened by 0 bases and J by 3 bases, with 10 bases between the two germline ends. The CDR3 runs 15 residues. In DNA form, the CDR3 reads TGTGCCAGCAGCGTAGCCCCGACTAGCTACAATGAGCAGTTCTTC. It translates to CASSVAPTSYNEQFF.

This clone was observed a few times. The chain links TRBV4-2 to TRBJ2-7, with 13 bases identical to TRBD2. The CDR3 consists of 15 residues. Per the germline V gene, CDR1 is LGHNA and CDR2 is YNFKEQ. Germline trimming cut 5 bases from V and 3 bases from J; bases unmatched to any gene: 4. The CDR3 region is CASSVGTSGNYEQYF. The CDR3 DNA reads TGTGCCAGCAGCGTTGGGACTAGCGGGAACTACGAGCAGTACTTC.